The source of this T cell receptor (beta chain) is a study of blood T cell repertoires in COVID-19. TCRdb's table, derived via immunoSEQ multiplex PCR, lists solely in-frame clones and lacks some. The data contain 150,000 to 200,000 clones, roughly nine tenths of them seen just once; the ten biggest clones take up 2% to 2.5%. Germline-derived CDR1 and CDR2 are SGHNT and YENEEA. This CDR3 has 15 residues. V was shortened by 3 bases and J by 3 bases, with 13 bases between the two germline ends. Sequenced sample: PBMCs or T cells enriched from blood (not recorded which). The rearrangement joins TRBV11-3 to TRBJ2-3; no definite D call. This receptor was identified in a woman between 40 and 50 years old with acute COVID-19. The CDR3 here is CASSFNRHQTDTQYF. DNA of the CDR3: TGTGCCAGCAGCTTTAACAGACATCAGACAGATACGCAGTATTTT.